Following are 32 T cell receptor beta chains from one sample sequenced in a study of blood T cells in healthy people across ages (dated by TCRdb to between 2015 and 2017). The library was produced with 5' RACE. The sequencer was an Illumina HiSeq 2500. A second PCR of about 7 to 12 cycles was run with a J-beta primer mix and a sample-barcoded 5' primer. The public reads were reanalyzed by TCRdb: fastp trimming at Q25, MiXCR alignment, in-frame beta chains only. Entries that share a CDR3 protein sequence are merged under the most common genes and DNA. The sample contains about 640,000 distinct CDR3 sequences, roughly 53% of them found a single time. The biggest ten clones account for roughly 34% of the sample. Specimen: blood. The receptors derive from a man aged 60 to 75 in good health.

This clonotype was recorded once. The chain combines TRBV3-1 with TRBJ1-1; D might be TRBD1 (6 bases). Between the trimmed V and J ends, which lost 10 bases and 0 bases, there was a span of 9 bases. This CDR3 contains 12 residues. Germline V gene data show CDR1 as LGHDT and CDR2 as YNNKEL (reference sequence). CDR3 nucleotides: TGTGCCATCCAGGGGATGAACACTGAAGCTTTCTTT. This encodes CAIQGMNTEAFF. Full variable domain (outside the CDR3, taken from reference TRBV3-1 and TRBJ1-1): DTAVSQTPKYLVTQMGNDKSIKCEQNLGHDTMYWYKQDSKKFLKIMFSYNNKELIINETVPNRFSPKSPDKAHLNLHINSLELGDSAVYFCAIQGMNTEAFFGQGTRLTVV.

This clonotype was seen a handful of times. V usage is TRBV28 and J usage is TRBJ1-2, with D possibly being TRBD1 (5 bases). CDR1 and CDR2 from the germline V gene are MDHEN and SYDVKM. Trimming left V 8 bases short and J 1 base short, with 14 bases between. This CDR3 is 14 amino acids long. DNA for the CDR3: TGTGCCAGCGGGGCGGGTCCTCTTAACTATGGCTACACCTTC. It encodes CASGAGPLNYGYTF.

The V call is TRBV20-1, the J call TRBJ2-7; D may be TRBD1 or TRBD2 (5 bases each). Germline values: CDR1 DFQATT, CDR2 SNEGSKA (reference sequence). Trimming removed 6 bases from V and 0 bases from J, with 27 bases in between. The length of the CDR3 is 18 residues. The CDR3 loop is CSATNPRGRIPSSYEQYF. DNA for the CDR3: TGCAGTGCAACTAACCCCCGGGGCAGAATACCGAGCTCCTACGAGCAGTACTTC.

The V and J genes are TRBV6-5 and TRBJ2-6; D is unclear. CDR3 length: 15 residues. Trimming cost V 4 bases and J 1 base, with 8 bases left between them. Germline V CDR1 and CDR2: MNHEY, SVGAGI. CDR3 amino acids: CASSSPASGANVLTF. Written as DNA, the CDR3 is TGTGCCAGCAGTTCGCCAGCATCTGGGGCCAACGTCCTGACTTTC.

Regarding this clonotype: A read error may account for a junction end that differs from germline. The gene calls are TRBV3-1 and TRBJ2-1, with 9 bases that match TRBD2. Germline loops: CDR1 LGHDT, CDR2 YNNKEL (reference sequence). This CDR3 comprises 15 residues. The CDR3 DNA follows: TGCGCCAGCAGCCCTGCGGGGGGGGTGGTATATGAGCAGTTCTTC. Amino acid sequence: CASSPAGGVVYEQFF.

The V gene is TRBV11-2, the J gene TRBJ1-2; D perhaps matches TRBD1 (6 bases). The germline CDR1 and CDR2 sequences are SGHAT and FQNNGV. V lost 5 bases to trimming and J lost 5 bases, with 18 bases between them. The CDR3 loop spans 15 amino acids. CDR3 in DNA: TGTGCCAGCAGCCTAACCCGGGGGCTCGTGTATGGCTACACCTTC. It specifies CASSLTRGLVYGYTF.

This clonotype was seen a few times. V gene TRBV12-3 or TRBV12-4 combines with J gene TRBJ2-7; D might be TRBD1 or TRBD2, each matching 5 bases. Trimming pared 6 bases from V and 5 bases from J, leaving 20 bases between. The CDR3 is made up of 15 amino acids. In nucleotides, the CDR3 is TGTGCCAGCAGGAACACTGGGGCGCCCGGGGACGAGCAGTACTTC. Its translation is CASRNTGAPGDEQYF.

In regard to this clonotype: A single base separates this from a much larger clone, so it may be a read error. The chain links TRBV19 to TRBJ1-1; D uncertain. Germline V gene data show CDR1 as LNHDA and CDR2 as SQIVND (reference sequence). The CDR3 is 14 residues long. Trimming pared 8 bases from V and 8 bases from J, leaving 21 bases between. CDR3 region: CASAIPERSGEAFF. DNA of the CDR3: TGTGCCAGTGCCATCCCCGAGCGTTCCGGCGAAGCTTTCTTT.

About this clonotype itself: At one of its ends the junction is not consistent with the germline gene, which may arise from a read error. The rearrangement links TRBV12-3 or TRBV12-4 to TRBJ1-2; D remains unclear. The CDR3 contains 13 residues. CDR3 in amino acids: CASSSPQYYGYTF. The CDR3 DNA reads as TGTGCTAGCAGTTCCCCCCAATACTATGGCTACACCTTC.

The rearrangement links TRBV20-1 to TRBJ2-7; TRBD1 is a possible D gene (6 bases). Germline loops: CDR1 DFQATT, CDR2 SNEGSKA (reference sequence). Trimming shortened V by 3 bases and J by 3 bases, and 9 bases separated the two germline ends. The length of the CDR3 is 12 residues. Written as DNA, the CDR3 is TGCAGTGCTAGTAGACAGGACTACGAGCAGTACTTC. Encoded protein: CSASRQDYEQYF.

The rearrangement uses TRBV20-1 and TRBJ2-2, with D possibly matching TRBD1 (5 bases). Germline V lookup: CDR1 DFQATT, CDR2 SNEGSKA (reference sequence). The CDR3 has 15 amino acids. V was shortened by 3 bases and J by 7 bases, with 18 bases between the two germline ends. The CDR3 sequence is CSARPGQGRSGELFF. For the CDR3, the DNA is TGCAGTGCTAGGCCCGGCCAGGGCCGAAGCGGGGAGCTGTTTTTT.

This chain connects TRBV15 to TRBJ2-1; D gene uncertain. The CDR3 covers 15 residues. Per the germline V gene, CDR1 is LNHNV and CDR2 is YYDKDF (reference sequence). The V end was cut by 0 bases, the J end by 4 bases, with 10 bases between. The CDR3 DNA is TGTGCCACCAGCAGAGATCTTGCAGGTTACAATGAGCAGTTCTTC. It encodes CATSRDLAGYNEQFF. Full variable domain (outside the CDR3, taken from reference TRBV15 and TRBJ2-1): DAMVIQNPRYQVTQFGKPVTLSCSQTLNHNVMYWYQQKSSQAPKLLFHYYDKDFNNEADTPDNFQSRRPNTSFCFLDIRSPGLGDTAMYLCATSRDLAGYNEQFFGPGTRLTVL.

CDR3 nucleotides: TGCAGTGCTGGAGGGACTAGCGGTCGGTTCTTC. Its translation is CSAGGTSGRFF. The J gene is TRBJ2-1, the V gene TRBV20-1; 11 bases match TRBD2. Looked up from germline, CDR1 is DFQATT and CDR2 is SNEGSKA (reference sequence). CDR3 length: 11 residues. J gave up 15 bases and V 5 bases, and 6 bases lay outside the gene matches.

The genes are TRBV15 and TRBJ1-2; a weak D match, TRBD1 (5 bases). The germline V gene has CDR1 LNHNV and CDR2 YYDKDF (reference sequence). V was shortened by 1 base and J by 4 bases, with 7 bases between the two germline ends. The CDR3 is 13 residues long. CDR3 nucleotides: TGTGCCACCAGCAGAGGCAGGGCCTATGGCTACACCTTC. Protein sequence: CATSRGRAYGYTF.

There are a few counts of this clonotype. The chain joins TRBV6-2 or TRBV6-3 to TRBJ2-1; D unclear. The germline CDR1 and CDR2 sequences are MNHEY and SVGEGT. The CDR3 length is 14 residues. Trimming removed 5 bases from V and 2 bases from J, with 10 bases in between. The CDR3 DNA is TGTGCCAGCAGTGTGGACGGACCCTACAATGAGCAGTTCTTC. Its translation is CASSVDGPYNEQFF.

This sequence joins TRBV19 and TRBJ1-4; D is unresolved. The V end was cut by 5 bases, the J end by 3 bases, with 19 bases between. CDR1 and CDR2 from the germline V gene are LNHDA and SQIVND (reference sequence). This CDR3 contains 17 residues. CDR3 in amino acids: CASSPPSPTSANEKLFF. Here the CDR3 DNA reads TGTGCCAGTAGTCCCCCCAGCCCCACCTCGGCTAATGAAAAACTGTTTTTT.

J is TRBJ2-4 and V is TRBV6-5; D possibly corresponds to TRBD1 (6 bases). The DNA matches TRBJ2-5 better at its end, which makes the J call doubtful. Germline loops: CDR1 MNHEY, CDR2 SVGAGI. The CDR3 sequence is 14 residues long. The CDR3 sequence: CASNSNRVQETQYF. As DNA, the CDR3 is TGTGCCAGCAATTCTAACAGGGTACAAGAGACCCAGTACTTC.

The rearrangement links TRBV12-3 or TRBV12-4 to TRBJ2-3; D ambiguous. The CDR3 has 12 amino acids. V was shortened by 3 bases and J by 8 bases, with 9 bases between the two germline ends. CDR3: CASSFNVGTQYF. CDR3 coding DNA: TGTGCCAGCAGTTTCAATGTGGGTACGCAGTATTTT.

There are many counts of this clonotype. The rearrangement joins TRBV24-1 to TRBJ2-5; TRBD2 aligns across 7 bases. The germline gives CDR1 KGHDR, CDR2 SFDVKD. The CDR3 sequence is 19 residues long. V shed 4 bases, J shed 4 bases, and the junction held 20 bases outside the gene matches. In nucleotides, the CDR3 is TGTGCCACCAGTGACGAGGTCTACACGGAGCGGGGCGGCCCAGAGACCCAGTACTTC. It is translated as CATSDEVYTERGGPETQYF.

V gene TRBV20-1 combines with J gene TRBJ2-7; the D gene is possibly TRBD2 (6 bases). This CDR3 region has 14 residues. In germline, CDR1 is DFQATT, CDR2 SNEGSKA (reference sequence). V lost 0 bases to trimming and J lost 7 bases, with 16 bases between them. The CDR3 nucleotides read TGCAGTGCTAGAGATCGGGACTCGTACAATGAGCAGTACTTC. Translating gives CSARDRDSYNEQYF.

The J gene is TRBJ1-2, the V gene TRBV29-1, with 10 positions matching TRBD1. Trimming at V came to 5 bases and at J to 6 bases, leaving 6 bases not matched to a gene. The germline gives CDR1 SQVTM, CDR2 ANQGSEA. The CDR3 sequence is 13 residues long. DNA of the CDR3: TGCAGCGTTTGGGGACAGGGGATCCATGGCTACACCTTC. Its protein is CSVWGQGIHGYTF.

This clonotype was counted ten times or more. V gene TRBV12-5 combines with J gene TRBJ2-3, with D possibly being TRBD1 (6 bases). V gave up 6 bases and J gave up 6 bases, with 16 bases separating them. The germline V gene encodes CDR1 LGHNT and CDR2 FRNRAP. The length of the CDR3 is 14 residues. The CDR3 DNA follows: TGTGCTAGTGGACGGACAGAGTTTCTTGATACGCAGTATTTT. It is translated as CASGRTEFLDTQYF.

This sequence joins TRBV10-3 and TRBJ2-7; TRBD2 matches at 10 bases. V lost 4 bases, J lost 2 bases, and 5 bases stayed unmatched. This CDR3 has 15 amino acids. Germline values: CDR1 ENHRY, CDR2 SYGVKD. This CDR3 is CAISGGLAKTYEQYF. CDR3 DNA: TGTGCCATCAGTGGGGGACTAGCGAAGACCTACGAGCAGTACTTC.

This clonotype has only a few counts. The chain has TRBV12-3 or TRBV12-4 and TRBJ2-3; D is unresolved. Trimming removed 4 bases at V and 6 bases at J, with 8 bases between. The CDR3 loop spans 12 amino acids. CDR3 sequence reads: CASSSLRDTQYF. CDR3 nucleotide sequence: TGTGCCAGCAGTTCTCTCCGGGATACGCAGTATTTT.

In this sample, this clonotype turned up once. The chain is built from TRBV19 and TRBJ2-2; 9 bases map to TRBD1. The CDR3 totals 15 residues. V gave up 6 bases and J gave up 7 bases; unmatched junction bases: 9. Germline CDR1 and CDR2: LNHDA and SQIVND (reference sequence). CDR3 sequence reads: CASSTGTGTGGELFF. CDR3 DNA: TGTGCCAGTAGCACCGGGACAGGGACGGGCGGGGAGCTGTTTTTT.

The gene calls are TRBV7-2 and TRBJ2-5; TRBD2 matches at 7 bases. The length of the CDR3 is 14 residues. Per the germline V gene, CDR1 is SGHTA and CDR2 is FQGNSA. Trimming removed 8 bases from V and 0 bases from J; junction bases left unmatched: 6. The CDR3 spells CASRPGLNQETQYF. The CDR3 DNA is TGTGCCAGCCGCCCGGGACTAAACCAAGAGACCCAGTACTTC. The variable domain in full, completed from reference TRBV7-2 and TRBJ2-5, reads GAGVSQSPSNKVTEKGKDVELRCDPISGHTALYWYRQSLGQGLEFLIYFQGNSAPDKSGLPSDRFSAERTGGSVSTLTIQRTQQEDSAVYLCASRPGLNQETQYFGPGTRLLVL.

A few counts support this clonotype. J is TRBJ2-6 and V is TRBV21-1; TRBD1 is the table's D call and was not checked against the DNA. TRBV21-1 counts as a pseudogene. The CDR3 is made up of 19 amino acids. The CDR3 nucleotides are TGTGCCAGCACCCCGACAGGGGCGAATCAAGTCTCTGGGGCCAACGTCCTGACTTTC. Translating it yields CASTPTGANQVSGANVLTF.

The V gene is TRBV12-3 or TRBV12-4, the J gene TRBJ2-3, with D tentatively TRBD2 (6 bases). V was cut by 6 bases and J by 6 bases, with 13 bases left in between. The CDR3 is 13 amino acids. This CDR3 reads CASRLRGGDTQYF. DNA of the CDR3: TGTGCCAGCAGGCTCCGGGGAGGCGATACGCAGTATTTT.

The chain recombines TRBV7-7 with TRBJ2-7, with D possibly being TRBD1 (5 bases). This CDR3 has 14 residues. CDR1 SSHAT and CDR2 FNYEAQ come from the germline V gene (reference sequence). V lost 5 bases and J 1 base, leaving 12 bases between the germline ends. The CDR3: CASSPLAGSYEQYF. The CDR3 region has the DNA TGTGCCAGCAGCCCCCTGGCAGGGTCCTACGAGCAGTACTTC.

The table lists this clonotype with a few counts. The chain links TRBV5-1 to TRBJ2-3, with no clear D. The germline V gene encodes CDR1 SGHRS and CDR2 YFSETQ. CDR3 length: 14 residues. V shed 3 bases and J shed 3 bases, with 11 bases lying between them. CDR3 loop: CASSSVAETDTQYF. CDR3 in DNA: TGCGCCAGCAGCTCGGTTGCCGAAACAGATACGCAGTATTTT.

The chain combines TRBV5-6 with TRBJ2-5; 10 nucleotides agree with TRBD2. Per germline, CDR1 SGHDT and CDR2 YYEEEE. V gave up 7 bases and J gave up 1 base; unmatched junction bases: 7. This CDR3 contains 15 residues. CDR3 loop: CASVQAGGLQETQYF. CDR3 sequence (DNA): TGTGCCAGCGTCCAAGCGGGGGGGCTCCAAGAGACCCAGTACTTC.

This clonotype was observed a few times. The rearrangement links TRBV12-3 or TRBV12-4 to TRBJ2-7; 10 bases align to TRBD1. The J call may be incorrect, as the DNA end agrees better with TRBJ2-5. The CDR3 totals 15 residues. CDR3 nucleotides: TGTGCCAGCAGCCGGACAGGGGGTGGGGGAGAGACCCAGTACTTC. Translation gives CASSRTGGGGETQYF.